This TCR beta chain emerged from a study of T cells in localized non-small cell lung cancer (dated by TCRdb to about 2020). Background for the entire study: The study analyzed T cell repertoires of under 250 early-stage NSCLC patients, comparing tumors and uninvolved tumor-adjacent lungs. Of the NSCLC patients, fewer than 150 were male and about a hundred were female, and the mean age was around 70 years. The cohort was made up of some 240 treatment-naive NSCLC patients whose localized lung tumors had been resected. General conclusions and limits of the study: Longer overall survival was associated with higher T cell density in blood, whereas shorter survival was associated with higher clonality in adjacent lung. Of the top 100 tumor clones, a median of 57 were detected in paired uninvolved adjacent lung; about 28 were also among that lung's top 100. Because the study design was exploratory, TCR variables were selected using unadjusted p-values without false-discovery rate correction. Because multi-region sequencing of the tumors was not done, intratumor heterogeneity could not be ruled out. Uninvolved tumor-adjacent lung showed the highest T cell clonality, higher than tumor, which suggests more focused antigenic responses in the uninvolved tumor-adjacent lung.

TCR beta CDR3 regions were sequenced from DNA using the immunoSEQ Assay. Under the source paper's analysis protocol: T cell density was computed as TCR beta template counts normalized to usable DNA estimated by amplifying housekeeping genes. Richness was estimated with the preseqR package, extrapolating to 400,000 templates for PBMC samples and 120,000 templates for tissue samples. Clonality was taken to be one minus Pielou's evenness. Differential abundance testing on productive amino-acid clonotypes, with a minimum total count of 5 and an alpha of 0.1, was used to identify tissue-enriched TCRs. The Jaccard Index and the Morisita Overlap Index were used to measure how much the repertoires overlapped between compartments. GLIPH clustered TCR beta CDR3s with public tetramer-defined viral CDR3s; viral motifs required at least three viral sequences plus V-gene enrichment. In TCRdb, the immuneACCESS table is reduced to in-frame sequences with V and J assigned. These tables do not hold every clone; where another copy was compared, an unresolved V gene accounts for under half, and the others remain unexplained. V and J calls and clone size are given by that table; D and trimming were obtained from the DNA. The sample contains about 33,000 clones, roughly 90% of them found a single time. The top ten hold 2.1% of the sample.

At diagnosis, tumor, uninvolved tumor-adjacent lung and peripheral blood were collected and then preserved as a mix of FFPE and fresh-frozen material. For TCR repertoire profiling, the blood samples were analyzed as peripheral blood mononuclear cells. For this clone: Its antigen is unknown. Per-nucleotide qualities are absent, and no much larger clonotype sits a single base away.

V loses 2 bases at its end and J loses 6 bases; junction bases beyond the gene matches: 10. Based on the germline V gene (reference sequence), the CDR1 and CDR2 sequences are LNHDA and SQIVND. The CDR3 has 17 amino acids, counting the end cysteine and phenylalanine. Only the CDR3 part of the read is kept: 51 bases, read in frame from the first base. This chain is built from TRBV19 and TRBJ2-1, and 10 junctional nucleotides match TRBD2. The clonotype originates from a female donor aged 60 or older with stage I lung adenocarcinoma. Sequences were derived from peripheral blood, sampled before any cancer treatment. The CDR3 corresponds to CASSITPAGGLGNEQFF. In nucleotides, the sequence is TGTGCCAGTAGTATAACCCCAGCGGGGGGGCTCGGCAATGAGCAGTTCTTC.